The rows below give T cell receptor beta chains drawn from one sample of a study of cytomegalovirus exposure and HLA in healthy donors. The data were produced by immunoSEQ multiplex PCR, yet TCRdb's version contains in-frame clones alone and is incomplete. The sample data list 130,000 to 150,000 clones. The sequenced material came from PBMCs. All receptors come from a male donor in good health and CMV-seronegative. CDR3s include the opening cysteine and the closing phenylalanine or tryptophan. Each record gives: CDR3 protein, CDR3 DNA, V gene, D gene, J gene. A D gene is named only where the DNA matches it firmly.

CDR3: CASTVKGRANTEAFF
DNA: TGTGCCAGCACCGTAAAGGGCAGGGCGAACACTGAAGCTTTCTTT
V: TRBV7-2
D: .
J: TRBJ1-1

CDR3: CASSAGQARDTQYF
DNA: TGTGCCAGCAGTGCGGGACAGGCCCGGGATACGCAGTATTTT
V: TRBV6-1
D: TRBD1
J: TRBJ2-3

CDR3: CASSEGSSRAQPQHF
DNA: TGTGCCAGCAGTGAGGGATCCTCGAGGGCTCAGCCCCAGCATTTT
V: TRBV2
D: .
J: TRBJ1-5

CDR3: CASSIPFQPQHF
DNA: TGTGCCAGTAGTATTCCGTTCCAGCCCCAGCATTTT
V: TRBV19
D: .
J: TRBJ1-5

CDR3: CASSQVGGAYEQFF
DNA: TGTGCCAGCAGCCAAGTCGGTGGGGCGTACGAGCAGTTCTTC
V: TRBV14
D: .
J: TRBJ2-1

CDR3: CASSLDWTGGTDTQYF
DNA: TGTGCCAGCAGCTTAGACTGGACAGGGGGAACAGATACGCAGTATTTT
V: TRBV11-2
D: TRBD1
J: TRBJ2-3

CDR3: CASSESRTDYEQYF
DNA: TGTGCCAGCAGTGAATCTCGGACAGACTACGAGCAGTACTTC
V: TRBV25-1
D: .
J: TRBJ2-7

CDR3: CASSSVPTGANVLTF
DNA: TGCGCCAGCAGTAGTGTTCCAACTGGGGCCAACGTCCTGACTTTC
V: TRBV5-1
D: .
J: TRBJ2-6

CDR3: CASSLWGGSGANVLTF
DNA: TGTGCCAGCAGTTTATGGGGGGGCTCTGGGGCCAACGTCCTGACTTTC
V: TRBV28
D: .
J: TRBJ2-6

CDR3: CASSPLGANTEAFF
DNA: TGCGCCAGCAGCCCCCTTGGGGCGAACACTGAAGCTTTCTTT
V: TRBV5-1
D: .
J: TRBJ1-1

CDR3: CASSLRGRGAETQYF
DNA: TGTGCCAGCAGTTTGCGGGGGCGAGGGGCCGAGACCCAGTACTTC
V: TRBV27
D: .
J: TRBJ2-5

CDR3: CASGFGERWGTQYF
DNA: TGTGCCAGCGGGTTTGGGGAGCGCTGGGGGACCCAGTACTTC
V: TRBV13
D: .
J: TRBJ2-5

CDR3: CASSLRTGDRGGETQYF
DNA: TGTGCCAGCAGCCTCCGGACAGGGGATCGAGGTGGGGAGACCCAGTACTTC
V: TRBV14
D: TRBD1
J: TRBJ2-5

CDR3: CASSQDREFANTGELFF
DNA: TGCGCCAGCAGCCAAGATAGGGAGTTCGCGAACACCGGGGAGCTGTTTTTT
V: TRBV4-1
D: .
J: TRBJ2-2

CDR3: CASSSRTSGAPLLGTQYF
DNA: TGTGCCAGCAGCTCCAGGACTAGCGGGGCCCCTCTCCTAGGGACGCAGTATTTT
V: TRBV7-2
D: TRBD2
J: TRBJ2-3

CDR3: CASSLSRGDYGYTF
DNA: TGCGCCAGCAGCTTATCCCGGGGGGACTATGGCTACACCTTC
V: TRBV4-3
D: .
J: TRBJ1-2

CDR3: CASSPPGQGMREQYF
DNA: TGTGCCAGCAGCCCACCGGGACAGGGCATGAGGGAGCAGTACTTC
V: TRBV5-5
D: TRBD1
J: TRBJ2-7

CDR3: CASSSTDREAFF
DNA: TGCGCCAGCAGCTCGACAGACAGGGAAGCTTTCTTT
V: TRBV5-1
D: .
J: TRBJ1-1

CDR3: CASSYSVGGRHYEQYF
DNA: TGTGCCAGCAGTTACTCGGTGGGGGGGCGGCACTACGAGCAGTACTTC
V: TRBV6-5
D: .
J: TRBJ2-7

CDR3: CASSRFSGSTDTQYF
DNA: TGTGCCAGCAGCCGGTTTAGCGGTAGCACAGATACGCAGTATTTT
V: TRBV7-9
D: .
J: TRBJ2-3

CDR3: CASSIHGQGRTEAFF
DNA: TGTGCCAGCAGCATCCATGGACAGGGCCGCACTGAAGCTTTCTTT
V: TRBV11-2
D: TRBD1
J: TRBJ1-1

CDR3: CASSQDRWGANTGELFF
DNA: TGCGCCAGCAGCCAAGATAGATGGGGGGCGAACACCGGGGAGCTGTTTTTT
V: TRBV4-3
D: .
J: TRBJ2-2

CDR3: CASSIPRSGLTYEQYF
DNA: TGTGCCAGTAGTATCCCCCGGAGCGGCCTTACCTACGAGCAGTACTTC
V: TRBV19
D: .
J: TRBJ2-7

CDR3: CASSLVTGLAARDQYF
DNA: TGTGCCAGCTCCCTAGTGACCGGACTAGCGGCCAGAGACCAGTACTTC
V: TRBV14
D: TRBD2
J: TRBJ2-7

CDR3: CASSFGSYEQYF
DNA: TGTGCCAGCAGCTTCGGGAGCTACGAGCAGTACTTC
V: TRBV5-6
D: .
J: TRBJ2-7

CDR3: CASSLTLDIYEQYF
DNA: TGTGCCAGCTCACTCACATTAGACATCTACGAGCAGTACTTC
V: TRBV18
D: .
J: TRBJ2-7

CDR3: CASSWTEDTEAFF
DNA: TGTGCCAGCAGCTGGACGGAGGACACTGAAGCTTTCTTT
V: TRBV6-4
D: .
J: TRBJ1-1

CDR3: CASSLFLDRPYEQYF
DNA: TGTGCCAGCAGTCTCTTTTTGGACAGACCCTACGAGCAGTACTTC
V: TRBV27
D: .
J: TRBJ2-7

CDR3: CASSLLREGSYEQYF
DNA: TGTGCCAGCAGTTTACTGCGGGAGGGTAGCTACGAGCAGTACTTC
V: TRBV27
D: TRBD2
J: TRBJ2-7

CDR3: CASSGTGMLAFF
DNA: TGCGCCAGCAGTGGGACAGGGATGTTGGCTTTCTTT
V: TRBV10-1
D: TRBD1
J: TRBJ1-1

CDR3: CASGTGDRSQETQYF
DNA: TGCGCCAGCGGGACAGGGGACAGGTCCCAAGAGACCCAGTACTTC
V: TRBV5-1
D: TRBD1
J: TRBJ2-5

CDR3: CASSSGQATPLHF
DNA: TGTGCCAGCAGTTCCGGACAGGCAACACCCCTCCACTTT
V: TRBV6-6
D: TRBD1
J: TRBJ1-6

CDR3: CASSQPSSGGTDTQYF
DNA: TGCGCCAGCAGCCAACCTTCTAGCGGGGGGACAGATACGCAGTATTTT
V: TRBV4-3
D: TRBD2
J: TRBJ2-3

CDR3: CASSQDKFSSYNEQFF
DNA: TGCGCCAGCAGCCAAGACAAGTTTAGCTCCTACAATGAGCAGTTCTTC
V: TRBV4-3
D: .
J: TRBJ2-1

CDR3: CASSERFGGYTF
DNA: TGTGCCAGCAGTGAGAGGTTTGGAGGCTACACCTTC
V: TRBV2
D: .
J: TRBJ1-2

CDR3: CASSARGEQYF
DNA: TGTGCCAGCAGTGCACGGGGCGAGCAGTACTTC
V: TRBV2
D: .
J: TRBJ2-7

CDR3: CASSQGAWTEAFF
DNA: TGTGCCAGTAGCCAGGGGGCTTGGACTGAAGCTTTCTTT
V: TRBV19
D: TRBD1
J: TRBJ1-1

CDR3: CAWSVGGDTDTQYF
DNA: TGTGCCTGGAGTGTGGGGGGGGACACAGATACGCAGTATTTT
V: TRBV30
D: TRBD2
J: TRBJ2-3

CDR3: CASSTHSGGNQPQHF
DNA: TGTGCCAGTAGTACCCACTCGGGGGGCAATCAGCCCCAGCATTTT
V: TRBV19
D: .
J: TRBJ1-5

CDR3: CASSRTGTSKNNEQFF
DNA: TGTGCCAGCAGCCGCACCGGGACTAGCAAAAACAATGAGCAGTTCTTC
V: TRBV4-2
D: TRBD2
J: TRBJ2-1

CDR3: CASSLAAVSTGELFF
DNA: TGCGCCAGCAGCTTGGCTGCGGTTTCCACCGGGGAGCTGTTTTTT
V: TRBV5-1
D: .
J: TRBJ2-2

CDR3: CAWSRQGIETNEKLFF
DNA: TGTGCCTGGTCACGACAGGGTATAGAAACTAATGAAAAACTGTTTTTT
V: TRBV30
D: TRBD1
J: TRBJ1-4

CDR3: CAWSVQGVKAYEQYF
DNA: TGTGCCTGGAGTGTACAGGGGGTAAAGGCCTACGAGCAGTACTTC
V: TRBV30
D: TRBD1
J: TRBJ2-7

CDR3: CASSHRTGMDTEAFF
DNA: TGTGCCAGCAGCCACCGGACAGGGATGGACACTGAAGCTTTCTTT
V: TRBV14
D: TRBD1
J: TRBJ1-1

CDR3: CASSPAGSNYGYTF
DNA: TGTGCCAGCTCACCAGCGGGGAGTAACTATGGCTACACCTTC
V: TRBV18
D: .
J: TRBJ1-2

CDR3: CASSYEKGWAGGYTF
DNA: TGTGCCAGCAGTTACGAGAAAGGTTGGGCCGGCGGCTACACCTTC
V: TRBV6-5
D: .
J: TRBJ1-2

CDR3: CASSSGQGVWAYGYTF
DNA: TGTGCCAGCAGCTCGGGACAGGGGGTATGGGCCTATGGCTACACCTTC
V: TRBV14
D: TRBD1
J: TRBJ1-2

CDR3: CASSLGADRVADTQYF
DNA: TGTGCCAGCAGCTTAGGGGCCGACAGGGTCGCAGATACGCAGTATTTT
V: TRBV11-2
D: TRBD1
J: TRBJ2-3

CDR3: CASSLTRGGSYEQYF
DNA: TGTGCCAGCTCTCTGACACGTGGGGGGTCCTACGAGCAGTACTTC
V: TRBV18
D: .
J: TRBJ2-7

CDR3: CASSVGGASTDTQYF
DNA: TGTGCCAGCAGCGTAGGCGGGGCTAGTACAGATACGCAGTATTTT
V: TRBV9
D: .
J: TRBJ2-3

CDR3: CASSKLGGGSYTDTQYF
DNA: TGTGCCAGCTCGAAACTCGGGGGAGGATCTTACACAGATACGCAGTATTTT
V: TRBV25-1
D: .
J: TRBJ2-3

CDR3: CASSHDRLARSGANVLTF
DNA: TGCGCCAGCAGCCATGACCGACTAGCAAGGTCTGGGGCCAACGTCCTGACTTTC
V: TRBV4-3
D: TRBD2
J: TRBJ2-6

CDR3: CASSENRGQSEQYF
DNA: TGTGCCAGCAGCGAAAACAGGGGCCAGAGCGAGCAGTACTTC
V: TRBV13
D: TRBD1
J: TRBJ2-7

CDR3: CASSSDRAGETQYF
DNA: TGTGCCAGCAGCTCCGACAGGGCGGGGGAGACCCAGTACTTC
V: TRBV5-6
D: .
J: TRBJ2-5

CDR3: CASRRRVTASYEQYF
DNA: TGTGCCAGCAGGAGAAGGGTGACAGCCTCCTACGAGCAGTACTTC
V: TRBV28
D: .
J: TRBJ2-7

CDR3: CASSFTAGPNEKLFF
DNA: TGCGCCAGCAGCTTTACGGCAGGGCCTAATGAAAAACTGTTTTTT
V: TRBV5-1
D: .
J: TRBJ1-4

CDR3: CAVGEANNQPQHF
DNA: TGTGCTGTGGGGGAGGCGAACAATCAGCCCCAGCATTTT
V: TRBV6-5
D: .
J: TRBJ1-5

CDR3: CAWSLVAGNEQFF
DNA: TGTGCCTGGAGCTTGGTAGCGGGTAATGAGCAGTTCTTC
V: TRBV30
D: TRBD2
J: TRBJ2-1

CDR3: CASSYSGRSNYGYTF
DNA: TGTGCCAGCAGTTACTCGGGGAGATCTAACTATGGCTACACCTTC
V: TRBV6-6
D: .
J: TRBJ1-2

CDR3: CASSPKPRPENTGELFF
DNA: TGTGCCAGCAGCCCAAAACCCCGTCCAGAGAACACCGGGGAGCTGTTTTTT
V: TRBV7-3
D: .
J: TRBJ2-2